The 14 T cell receptor beta chains given below trace back to one sample, sequenced in a study of cytomegalovirus exposure and HLA in healthy donors. PCR amplification relied on 60 Vbeta primers (plus 13 Jbeta primers). The table came from immunoSEQ multiplex PCR; TCRdb's copy has only in-frame clones and leaves some out. The listing contains about 130,000 clones. Sequenced sample: PBMCs. These receptors originate from a woman between 40 and 55 years old in good health and CMV-seronegative.

The rearrangement links TRBV6-1 to TRBJ1-5; TRBD1 matches at 7 bases. Trimming cost V 3 bases and J 6 bases; bases outside gene matches: 8. The germline CDR1 and CDR2 sequences are MNHNS and SASEGT. CDR3 size: 15 residues. The CDR3 region is CASSDRQGVGQPQHF. The CDR3 coding sequence is TGTGCCAGCAGTGATAGGCAGGGGGTAGGTCAGCCCCAGCATTTT.

V gene TRBV5-4 combines with J gene TRBJ2-3; TRBD1 agrees at 9 bases. The V segment lost 4 bases and the J segment 2 bases; nucleotides outside the gene matches: 2. The CDR3 is 14 residues long. CDR1 SGHNT and CDR2 YYREEE come from the germline V gene (reference sequence). The CDR3 loop reads CASSTGGFTDTQYF. CDR3 DNA: TGTGCCAGCAGCACAGGGGGCTTCACAGATACGCAGTATTTT.

The chain recombines TRBV29-1 with TRBJ1-1, with no clear D. Trimming pared 4 bases from V and 4 bases from J, leaving 7 bases between. This CDR3 is built from 11 residues. Per germline, CDR1 SQVTM and CDR2 ANQGSEA. The CDR3, as DNA: TGCAGCGTTGTCCGGGGCACTGAAGCTTTCTTT. Its translation: CSVVRGTEAFF.

Regarding this clone: At one boundary the junction diverges from the germline segment, which might be a read error. The chain is built from TRBV7-9 and TRBJ1-1; 7 nucleotides match TRBD1. This CDR3 has 13 amino acids. Germline V lookup: CDR1 SEHNR, CDR2 FQNEAQ (reference sequence). This CDR3 reads CASSQTGNTETFF. The DNA of the CDR3 is TGTGCCAGCAGCCAGACAGGGAACACTGAAACTTTCTTT.

The V and J genes are TRBV7-8 and TRBJ1-1; D possibly corresponds to TRBD1 (5 bases). CDR3 length: 15 amino acids. Trimming cost V 3 bases and J 0 bases, with 11 bases left between them. CDR1 and CDR2 (germline): SGHVS, FQNEAQ. CDR3 sequence reads: CASSFQGAMNTEAFF. The CDR3 coding sequence is TGTGCCAGCAGCTTTCAGGGTGCCATGAACACTGAAGCTTTCTTT.

The gene calls are TRBV27 and TRBJ1-3; 8 bases are shared with TRBD1. CDR3 length: 15 residues. Trimming removed 6 bases from V and 3 bases from J; junction bases left unmatched: 7. Looked up from germline, CDR1 is MNHEY and CDR2 is SMNVEV (reference sequence). The DNA for the CDR3 is TGTGCCAGCAGCTTAACAGGGGGTTATGGAAACACCATATATTTT. Its protein product is CASSLTGGYGNTIYF.

The CDR3 loop is CASSLQGAYEQYF. CDR3 nucleotide sequence: TGTGCCAGCAGCCTTCAGGGGGCCTACGAGCAGTACTTC. V and J are TRBV6-5 and TRBJ2-7, with 7 positions matching TRBD1. The CDR3 is 13 residues long. Germline loops: CDR1 MNHEY, CDR2 SVGAGI. J was trimmed by 2 bases and V by 6 bases; bases with no gene match: 4.

The chain employs TRBV2 and TRBJ1-1; D unresolved. This CDR3 is 11 amino acids long. V was pared by 6 bases and J by 8 bases, with 10 bases between. Per the germline V gene, CDR1 is SNHLY and CDR2 is FYNNEI. CDR3 amino acids: CASRTREEAFF. CDR3 in DNA: TGTGCCAGCAGGACTAGGGAAGAAGCTTTCTTT.

The chain employs TRBV13 and TRBJ1-2, with 10 bases aligning to TRBD1. The CDR3 consists of 16 residues. The J segment lost 2 bases and the V segment lost 5 bases, leaving 8 bases of the junction unmatched. CDR1 PRHDT and CDR2 FYEKMQ come from the germline V gene (reference sequence). The CDR3 loop is CASSLGTGARNYGYTF. The DNA for the CDR3 is TGTGCCAGCAGCCTCGGGACAGGGGCACGAAACTATGGCTACACCTTC.

V usage is TRBV5-6 and J usage is TRBJ1-6, with 10 nucleotides matching TRBD1. With 6 bases clipped from V and 7 bases from J, the junction kept 7 bases outside the gene matches. Germline V gene data show CDR1 as SGHDT and CDR2 as YYEEEE. This CDR3 contains 15 residues. The CDR3 region is CASNTRTGGNSPLHF. CDR3 sequence (DNA): TGTGCCAGCAACACTAGGACAGGGGGGAATTCACCCCTCCACTTT.

This chain links TRBV9 with TRBJ1-1; TRBD1 is a possible D gene (6 bases). Germline V gene sequence: CDR1 SGDLS, CDR2 YYNGEE. V lost 7 bases to trimming and J lost 4 bases, with 14 bases between them. The CDR3 length is 13 residues. CDR3 DNA: TGTGCCAGCGAGGGGGTGATGGGCACTGAAGCTTTCTTT. Protein product: CASEGVMGTEAFF.

The rearrangement uses TRBV10-3 and TRBJ1-3, with 9 bases matching TRBD1. V lost 4 bases, J lost 3 bases, and 7 bases stayed unmatched. The CDR3 runs to 16 residues. The V gene's germline CDR1 is ENHRY and CDR2 SYGVKD. This CDR3 is CAISGTGTGYGNTIYF. The CDR3 DNA reads as TGTGCCATCAGTGGAACCGGGACAGGGTATGGAAACACCATATATTTT.

The chain has TRBV14 and TRBJ2-7, with D possibly TRBD1 on 5 matching bases. Trimming left V 10 bases short and J 4 bases short, with 17 bases between. Germline V CDR1 and CDR2: SGHDN, FVKESK. The CDR3 contains 13 residues. The CDR3 here is CAINMGHKYEQYF. The CDR3, as DNA: TGTGCCATCAATATGGGGCATAAGTACGAGCAGTACTTC.

V is TRBV7-3 and J is TRBJ2-5; weak D call: TRBD1 (6 bases). There are 13 residues in the CDR3. Deletions cut 1 base from V and 4 bases from J, with 7 bases between. The germline gives CDR1 SGHTA, CDR2 FQGTGA. The CDR3 sequence is CASSLMGAETQYF. The CDR3 nucleotides read TGTGCCAGCAGCTTAATGGGGGCAGAGACCCAGTACTTC. The full variable domain, rest sourced from reference TRBV7-3 and TRBJ2-5, is GAGVSQTPSNKVTEKGKYVELRCDPISGHTALYWYRQSLGQGPEFLIYFQGTGAADDSGLPNDRFFAVRPEGSVSTLKIQRTERGDSAVYLCASSLMGAETQYFGPGTRLLVL.